The TCR beta chain described here comes from a study of blood T cell repertoires in COVID-19. Whole-study context: Sources were T cells, B-cell-depleted T cells, or PBMCs; the material itself was cDNA or gDNA.

Under the authors' procedure: Reference gene primer amplification yielded estimated nucleated cell counts. The repertoire was sequenced with immunoSEQ multiplex PCR; TCRdb's copy has only in-frame clones and lacks some. That table supplies the V and J calls and clone size; D and trimming were determined from the DNA. The sample yields a few hundred thousand clones, 89% seen once. This TCR derives from a middle-aged woman who had recovered from COVID-19. Sample: peripheral blood.

CDR3 sequence (DNA): TGTGCCAGCAGGAGGGCAGCTAACTATGGCTACACCTTC. Amino acids: CASRRAANYGYTF. This chain connects TRBV6-5 to TRBJ1-2; no clear D gene. CDR1 and CDR2 from the germline V gene are MNHEY and SVGAGI. The CDR3 is 13 residues long. V lost 6 bases, J lost 0 bases, and 8 bases lay in between.